The 28 T cell receptor beta chains listed next were all sequenced from one sample in a study of tumor and adjacent non-tumor tissue in lung cancer (dated by TCRdb to the late 2010s). Bulk unsorted tissue served as the source for RNA extraction, and RNA quality was assessed using a NanoDrop ND-1000 and an Agilent 2100. The library was produced with multiplex PCR. The sequencer was an Illumina HiSeq 2500. Following protocols modified from ARM-PCR, the researchers constructed TCRbeta libraries through three rounds of nested PCR with primers (Table S4). TCRdb's own reprocessing of the public reads used fastp at Q25 and MiXCR and kept productive beta chains. All rows with the same CDR3 protein become a single entry with the most common DNA and genes. The table for this sample lists roughly 150,000 distinct CDR3 sequences; approximately 72% of them were counted only once. Together, the top ten hold roughly 20% of the sample.

The sequenced material came from lung tumor tissue. The source is a man aged 55 to 70 with small cell lung cancer.

Worth noting for this clonotype: Here the CDR3 omits its conserved ending phenylalanine or tryptophan, so a read error is the likely source. The rearrangement links TRBV4-1 to TRBJ1-6; maybe TRBD1 (6 bases). Germline loops: CDR1 MGHRA, CDR2 YSYEKL. The CDR3 runs 15 residues. For the CDR3, the DNA is TGCACCAGCAGCTTCGATGCAGGGGAAGACTCACCCCTCCACTAT. This codes for CTSSFDAGEDSPLHY.

Details on this clonotype: The DNA is left out, because the CDR3 cannot be placed on it with certainty; the CDR3 is given as TCRdb lists it. CDR3 amino acids: CASSFASGISEHFF. This chain links TRBV11-1 with TRBJ2-1; the table's D call of TRBD2 was not tested on the DNA. Counting both end residues, the CDR3 totals 14 amino acids. Germline V CDR1 and CDR2: SGHAT, FQDESV (reference sequence).

Notes on this clonotype: Being one base from a much bigger clone, this may be a read error. The chain combines TRBV6-1 with TRBJ2-6, with D possibly called TRBD1 or TRBD2 (5 bases each). This CDR3 is 17 amino acids long. The germline CDR1 and CDR2 sequences are MNHNS and SASEGT. CDR3 sequence: CASSEGPGSSGANLLTF. The CDR3 nucleotides read TGTGCCAGCAGTGAAGGTCCAGGGAGCTCCGGGGCCAACCTCCTGACTTTC.

The chain combines TRBV18 with TRBJ1-4, with TRBD1 matching over 7 bases. The V gene end was trimmed by 5 bases and the J gene end by 3 bases; junction bases not matched to a gene: 12. This CDR3 region has 17 residues. CDR1 and CDR2 (germline): KGHSH, LQKENI. CDR3 nucleotides: TGTGCCAGCTCAACTATGATAGGGGGCGCAGCTAATGAAAAACTGTTTTTT. This translates into CASSTMIGGAANEKLFF.

This clonotype occurred a few times. The chain joins TRBV7-8 to TRBJ2-2; possible D gene TRBD1, 8 bases. V dropped 3 bases and J dropped 5 bases, with 13 bases sitting between them. Per germline, CDR1 SGHVS and CDR2 FQNEAQ. This CDR3 spans 15 amino acids. This CDR3 reads CASSFGQGLTGELFF. The CDR3 DNA reads as TGTGCCAGCAGCTTTGGACAGGGACTAACCGGGGAGCTGTTTTTT.

The chain employs TRBV6-2 or TRBV6-3 and TRBJ2-2; possible D gene TRBD2, 6 bases. CDR3 length: 14 residues. Trimming left V 4 bases short and J 4 bases short, with 10 bases between. Germline CDR1 is MNHEY and CDR2 is SVGEGT. The DNA of the CDR3 is TGTGCCAGCAGTTCCCGACTAGTCACCGGGGAGCTGTTTTTT. Translation gives CASSSRLVTGELFF.

Only a few counts were recorded for this clonotype. The chain links TRBV6-1 to TRBJ1-2; unclear D gene. Germline V lookup: CDR1 MNHNS, CDR2 SASEGT. This CDR3 contains 14 residues. With 4 bases removed from V and 3 bases from J, the gap between germline ends came to 12 bases. CDR3 amino acids: CASSGTGIDYGYTF. The CDR3 nucleotides are TGTGCCAGCAGTGGTACCGGGATAGACTATGGCTACACCTTC.

The chain is built from TRBV6-1 and TRBJ2-3, with D uncertain. Germline V CDR1 and CDR2: MNHNS, SASEGT. The CDR3 runs 13 residues. V dropped 3 bases and J dropped 6 bases, with 10 bases sitting between them. The CDR3 DNA follows: TGTGCCAGCAGTGACCACGGAGCCGATACGCAGTATTTT. The encoded protein is CASSDHGADTQYF.

To note about this clonotype: One junction end disagrees with the germline gene, perhaps due to a read error. The CDR3 region is CASIRHITVRSYNEQFF. Written as DNA, the CDR3 is TGTGCCAGCATCAGACATATAACCGTTCGCTCCTACAATGAGCAGTTCTTT. The chain combines TRBV11-2 with TRBJ2-1; no definite D call. This CDR3 is 17 amino acids long. Germline CDR1 is SGHAT and CDR2 is FQNNGV.

This clonotype was found many times. The chain is built from TRBV6-6 and TRBJ1-2; D is perhaps TRBD1 (6 bases). V was trimmed by 0 bases and J by 0 bases, leaving 8 bases between them. Germline CDR1 MNHNY, CDR2 SVGAGI (reference sequence). The length of the CDR3 is 15 residues. The CDR3 DNA is TGTGCCAGCAGTTACTCGAGGACAGCTAACTATGGCTACACCTTC. Translated, it gives CASSYSRTANYGYTF.

Comment on this clonotype: A clone one base away is much larger, so this may be a read error. Lacking the conserved final phenylalanine or tryptophan, this CDR3 likely reflects a read error. This rearrangement joins TRBV29-1 to TRBJ2-5; a possible D gene is TRBD1 (6 bases). Germline-derived CDR1 and CDR2 are SQVTM and ANQGSEA. The CDR3 is 14 residues long. V was clipped by 4 bases and J by 5 bases, with 17 bases between them. Written as DNA, the CDR3 is TGCAGCGTTGCATTACAGTCTGGGGGCGAGACCCAGTACCTC. It specifies CSVALQSGGETQYL.

In regard to this clonotype: Germline is not matched at one junction end, which may reflect a read error. V gene TRBV6-1 combines with J gene TRBJ2-1; 10 nucleotides match TRBD2. Germline V CDR1 and CDR2: MNHNS, SASEGT. The CDR3 runs 16 residues. The DNA for the CDR3 is TGCGCCAACAGTTTTGCTCTAGCGGGAGTCCCCAATGAGCAGTTCTTC. This gives the protein CANSFALAGVPNEQFF.

V usage is TRBV20-1 and J usage is TRBJ2-7, with D possibly matching TRBD1 (5 bases). The CDR3 is 14 amino acids. Trimming left V 3 bases short and J 2 bases short, with 14 bases between. Germline-derived CDR1 and CDR2 are DFQATT and SNEGSKA (reference sequence). The CDR3 here is CSASIGDGTYEQYV. CDR3 DNA sequence: TGCAGTGCTAGTATAGGGGATGGGACCTACGAGCAGTACGTC.

As for this clonotype: This may be a read error, as it is one base from a much larger clone. CDR3 protein: CSALPHSTDTQYF. DNA for the CDR3: TGCAGCGCTCTACCGCACAGCACAGATACGCAGTATTTT. This chain joins TRBV29-1 and TRBJ2-3, with D unclear. The ends were cut back, 7 bases at V and 0 bases at J, with 11 bases in the middle. This CDR3 region has 13 residues. Germline V gene lookup returns CDR1 SQVTM and CDR2 ANQGSEA.

A note on this clonotype: A junction end diverges from the germline sequence, so it may reflect a read error. The gene calls are TRBV5-1 and TRBJ2-1, with 11 bases fitting TRBD2. Germline lookup yields CDR1 SGHRS and CDR2 YFSETQ. The CDR3 contains 14 residues. CDR3 region: CASSLLAGVNEHFF. CDR3 coding DNA: TGCGCCAGCAGTTTACTAGCGGGAGTTAACGAGCACTTCTTC.

A note on this clonotype: A much larger clone differs from this one at a single base, so this may be a read error. In this CDR3 the conserved last residue, phenylalanine or tryptophan, is missing, so a read error is likely. This chain joins TRBV6-1 and TRBJ2-3; no clear D gene. V was clipped by 7 bases and J by 2 bases, with 7 bases between them. The germline gives CDR1 MNHNS, CDR2 SASEGT. The CDR3 totals 12 residues. Here the CDR3 reads CASTGLTDTQYL. CDR3 DNA: TGTGCCAGCACGGGCCTCACAGATACGCAGTATTTG.

Notes on this clonotype: Sequence at one end of the junction differs from germline and may be a read error. The CDR3 here is CSAYTGHDQHF. The DNA of the CDR3 is TGCAGTGCTTATACAGGGCACGATCAGCACTTC. The chain couples TRBV20-1 to TRBJ2-7; a weak D match, TRBD1 (6 bases). CDR3 length: 11 residues. Germline CDR1 DFQATT, CDR2 SNEGSKA (reference sequence).

This clonotype has at least ten counts. This chain uses TRBV12-3 or TRBV12-4 with TRBJ2-5; 7 nucleotides align to TRBD1. This CDR3 has 13 amino acids. V shed 5 bases and J 6 bases; nucleotides not matched to a gene: 6. CDR3 protein: CASSPTGDKTQYF. The CDR3 nucleotides are TGTGCCAGCAGTCCAACAGGGGACAAGACCCAGTACTTC.

This clonotype was observed a few times. The V gene is TRBV20-1, the J gene TRBJ1-3; TRBD1 might be the D (6 bases). Germline CDR1 reads DFQATT; CDR2 reads SNEGSKA (reference sequence). Between the trimmed V and J ends, which lost 6 bases and 2 bases, there was a span of 11 bases. The CDR3 runs to 13 residues. The CDR3 sequence: CSAKQGAGNTIYF. CDR3 in DNA: TGCAGTGCCAAACAGGGAGCTGGAAACACCATATATTTT.

A note on this clonotype: A read error may be the cause here, since a much bigger clone is one base away. The J gene is TRBJ2-1, the V gene TRBV5-1; 12 nucleotides match TRBD2. The CDR3 has 16 amino acids. Germline CDR1 is SGHRS and CDR2 is YFSETQ. The CDR3 is CASSLGLTSGSGEQLF. CDR3 nucleotides: TGCGCCAGCAGCTTGGGGCTGACTAGCGGGAGCGGTGAGCAGCTCTTC.

The CDR3 DNA follows: TGTGCCAGCAGCCAAGATTACCTCTCGGAGTCTGGAAACACCATATATTTT. This sequence encodes CASSQDYLSESGNTIYF. V usage is TRBV4-2 and J usage is TRBJ1-3; D gene unclear. The CDR3 is 17 amino acids. V lost 0 bases, J lost 1 base, and 13 bases lay in between. In germline, CDR1 is LGHNA, CDR2 YNFKEQ.

V gene TRBV11-3 combines with J gene TRBJ2-1; no reliable D call. The germline V and J ends were trimmed by 1 base and 11 bases, with 18 bases remaining between them. CDR1 SGHNT and CDR2 YENEEA come from the germline V gene. There are 15 residues in the CDR3. The DNA of the CDR3 is TGTGCCAGCAGCTTAGGAGCAGGATTGTCAAATAAGCAGTTCTTC. As protein: CASSLGAGLSNKQFF.

Comments on this clonotype: A single base separates this from a much larger clone, so it may be a read error. J is TRBJ2-3 and V is TRBV12-3 or TRBV12-4; D is unresolved. The CDR3 has 12 residues. The germline V and J ends were trimmed by 7 bases and 14 bases, with 19 bases remaining between them. The CDR3 nucleotides read TGTGCCAGCAATTCCTCAGAGACATGGGGGTATTTT. Its translation is CASNSSETWGYF.

For this clonotype: A read error may account for a junction end that differs from germline. The genes are TRBV11-2 and TRBJ2-1; a possible D gene is TRBD2 (6 bases). This CDR3 spans 15 amino acids. The germline V gene has CDR1 SGHAT and CDR2 FQNNGV. The CDR3 region has the DNA TGTGTCAGCAGCTTAGCCCGCGGAGGGAGGCACGAGCAGTTCTTC. Translation: CVSSLARGGRHEQFF.

In this sample, this clonotype turned up many times. V and J are TRBV6-5 and TRBJ2-3, with TRBD1 matching over 10 bases. Germline V gene sequence: CDR1 MNHEY, CDR2 SVGAGI. V shed 6 bases and J 1 base; nucleotides not matched to a gene: 4. The CDR3 length is 15 residues. CDR3: CASRPGTGGTDTQYF. CDR3 nucleotides: TGTGCCAGCAGACCCGGGACAGGGGGCACAGATACGCAGTATTTT.

With regard to this clonotype: A read error may produce the germline difference seen at one junction end. V and J are TRBV24-1 and TRBJ2-5; weak D call: TRBD2 (6 bases). The CDR3 has 17 residues. Germline lookup yields CDR1 KGHDR and CDR2 SFDVKD. Here the CDR3 reads CTTSDSKGEGRRETQYF. The CDR3 bases are TGTACCACCAGTGATTCCAAAGGAGAGGGGAGGCGGGAGACCCAGTACTTC.

This clonotype was recorded once. Likely a read error: the CDR3 ends without its conserved phenylalanine or tryptophan. The V gene is TRBV11-2, the J gene TRBJ2-7; no firm D call. There are 12 residues in the CDR3. The V end lost 4 bases, the J end lost 4 bases, and 8 bases lay between the germline ends. Per the germline V gene, CDR1 is SGHAT and CDR2 is FQNNGV. CDR3 sequence (DNA): TGTGCCAGCAGCTCCACGCTATACGAGCAGTACATC. Translating it yields CASSSTLYEQYI.

Of note for this clonotype: A junction end diverges from the germline sequence, so it may reflect a read error. The rearrangement uses TRBV6-5 and TRBJ1-2; the D gene is possibly TRBD1 (6 bases). Germline V gene sequence: CDR1 MNHEY, CDR2 SVGAGI. The CDR3 is 15 residues long. This CDR3 is CASGYDTGGHYGYTF. DNA for the CDR3: TGTGCCAGCGGTTACGATACCGGGGGGCACTATGGCTACACCTTC.